Included here is one TCR beta chain sequence, with context. Its antigen remains undetermined. There are no base qualities to consult, and no much larger clone falls within one base. The source of the sample is a study of a mutant IDH1 vaccine in newly diagnosed glioma (dated by TCRdb to the early 2020s). Broadly, across the study: Eight vaccinations were administered to patients in weeks 1, 3, 5, 7, 11, 15, 19 and 23, corresponding to visits V03 through V10. Vaccination began 4-6 weeks after radiotherapy alone, or alongside temozolomide cycles in the chemotherapy-containing groups. Of the roughly 31 treated patients, approximately 62% were male and around 40% were female, and the mean age was roughly 40 years. Prior to enrollment, standard therapy consisting of radiotherapy alone, temozolomide alone, or radiochemotherapy with temozolomide had been administered to patients, with the combination being received by most patients. Peripheral blood was collected at six visits: V03 (baseline), V05, V07, V10, V12 and V13. Longitudinal TCRB deep sequencing was done for some 25 treated patients, wherever samples were available for exploratory analyses. The full study reports these points: The authors noted that analyses of patient blood samples could not be reproduced because of sample limitations. No apparent relationship was observed between pseudoprogression and alterations in the top peripheral T cell clonotypes detected by TCRB sequencing. Availability determined which PBMC samples were chosen for TCRB deep sequencing. Immune responses induced by the vaccine were seen in roughly 92% of patients across multiple MHC alleles.

Per the publication, the time point label means: week 11, during vaccination. A 20-mer mutant IDH1 peptide at 300 micrograms in Montanide made up each vaccine dose, which was injected subcutaneously together with topical imiquimod. The donors had newly diagnosed IDH1-mutant astrocytomas of WHO grade 3 or 4 that showed loss of nuclear ATRX. The samples were drawn from NOA16, a multicentre, single-arm, open-label phase I trial in Germany that tested a mutant IDH1 peptide vaccine in humans for the first time. Genomic DNA for TCRB sequencing was isolated from EDTA blood with the DNeasy Blood and Tissue Kit. The CDR3 starts with the cysteine, ends with the phenylalanine, and has 18 residues. Only the CDR3 part of the read is kept: 54 bases, read in frame from the first base. The germline V end is reduced by 5 bases and the J end by 1 base; junction bases left unmatched: 13. Looking up the germline V gene yields CDR1 MDHEN and CDR2 SYDVKM.

Preparation of the library involved the immunoSEQ multiplex PCR assay. Rearranged TCR beta chain sequences were amplified using the hsTCRB Kit according to the manufacturer's protocol. An Illumina MiSeq was used to sequence the TCRB libraries. The paper's data handling went like this. The kit vendor's proprietary platform handled demultiplexing, trimming and gene mapping. TCRdb's version of the immuneACCESS table is confined to in-frame rearrangements and falls short of the full clone set. An unresolved V gene accounts for under half of the shortfall where checked; the remainder is of unknown origin. Clonal size and the V and J genes are those of that table, whereas D and trimming came from the DNA. For this sample there are roughly 62,000 clones; around 91% appear just once. The ten top clones hold approximately 2% of the sample.

The source material was PBMCs, sampled from a glioma patient whose treatment included an IDH1 peptide vaccine. The TCR sequence derives from a man in his forties or fifties with glioma. The rearrangement combines TRBV28 with TRBJ1-5; 8 central bases correspond to TRBD1. At the DNA level, the sequence is TGTGCCAGCAGTCGCCCGACAGGGGCCAAGGGAAGCAATCAGCCCCAGCATTTT. Its protein is CASSRPTGAKGSNQPQHF. When the CDR3 is completed using the reference TRBV28 and TRBJ1-5 genes on either side, the full variable domain is DVKVTQSSRYLVKRTGEKVFLECVQDMDHENMFWYRQDPGLGLRLIYFSYDVKMKEKGDIPEGYSVSREKKERFSLILESASTNQTSMYLCASSRPTGAKGSNQPQHFGDGTRLSIL.